This T cell receptor (beta chain) was observed in a study of shared clonotypes between healthy human individuals (dated by TCRdb to 2020 to 2021). Study-level background: A couple of women and a few men aged 18 to 49 years were included in the cohort. For each donor, three plates each were used for CD4 naive and CD4 memory, two plates were used for CD8 naive, and one plate was used for CD8 memory. To increase sequencing depth and limit assay-specific biases, TCR repertoire library preparation and sequencing were carried out by different laboratories using diverse techniques. To estimate repertoire size and how much clonotypes are shared between individuals, the study performed deep sequencing of blood TCR repertoires from a few healthy adults. Each donor's leukapheresis produced roughly between about 0.85 and 10 billion PBMCs.

Points on this clone: Its target antigen remains unknown. Per-base quality was not reported, and no clone a single base away is much larger than it.

Points the paper makes about the study in general: Only blood was sampled, and tissue TCR repertoires likely differ from those in blood. Larger estimated clonotype richness was generally found for naive subsets than for memory subsets. Based on pairwise subsampling, the degree of clonotype sharing among donors was expected to be affected by sequencing depth. Because the study included only a small number of donors, the genetic and exposure-history diversity represented was limited. When a handful of donors were compared, the shared fraction of clonotypes was about 5.2% for naive CD4, 3.5% to 4% for naive CD8, more than 2% for memory CD4, and under 0.5% for memory CD8. Even with the large sequencing depth, rarefaction of the sorted-subset datasets indicated that sequencing was incomplete. Compared with non-shared clonotypes, clonotypes shared by all four sorted-subset donors had higher generation probabilities.

Using the deep immunoSEQ assay, multiplex PCR amplified TCR CDR3 regions from genomic DNA. For each cell subset, the extracted genomic DNA was distributed evenly across all wells of several immunoSEQ 96-well plates, and each plate served as one replicate. For sorted subsets, approximately 210 ng of genomic DNA, equivalent to around 31,000 T cell genomes, went into each replicate PCR. Purified libraries were quantified with a Qubit 3.0 fluorometer, sized on a Bioanalyzer 2100, and re-quantified with the KAPA Library Quantification kit. Every immunoSEQ 96-well plate was sequenced on a dedicated single-read 150-cycle Illumina NextSeq 550 flow cell. In the authors' own workflow: The immunoSEQ output contained only junctional sequences without quality scores, so filtering could not match that applied to full-length reads. To assign V/J genes and CDR3, sequences were annotated against IMGT germline references using PyIR, a Python wrapper for IgBLAST v1.9. Reads were filtered out if the reads had weak V/J assignments (E-value above 1e-6), no CDR3, stop codons, out-of-frame junctions, or ambiguous translated residues. V3J clonotypes were defined by identical inferred V gene, J gene, and CDR3 amino acid sequence. Percentage overlap between repertoires was computed as shared unique clonotypes divided by the size of the smaller repertoire. RTK rarefaction, the Chao1 estimator, and Recon v2.1 estimates of unobserved clonotypes were used to assess repertoire richness. Generation probabilities for all TCRbeta clonotypes obtained by the gDNA method from a few donors were computed using OLGA. In TCRdb, the immuneACCESS table is reduced to in-frame sequences with V and J assigned. These tables do not hold every clone; where another copy was compared, an unresolved V gene accounts for under half, and the others remain unexplained. V and J calls plus clone size are reproduced from that table; the DNA served to infer D and trimming. The sample includes about 2 million clones, with less than 95% observed a single time. In total, the top ten clones hold approximately 1.2% of the sample.

The CDR3 covers 15 residues, taking in both the cysteine and the phenylalanine. The entry retains the CDR3 DNA only, 45 bases that are in frame from base 1. Compared with germline, V lacks 8 bases and J lacks 8 bases; bases without a gene match: 14. Reading the germline V gene gives CDR1 SGHAT and CDR2 FQNNGV. CD8 naive samples were obtained by positive selection for CCR7 among CD45RO-negative cells, yielding a CD45RA+CCR7+ population from which TemRA cells were excluded. The donors were healthy, HIV-negative adults who had no recently reported acute infections or vaccinations. Every donor was a Caucasian adult residing in Nashville, Tennessee, USA. After blood collection by leukapheresis, PBMCs were isolated using Ficoll-Histopaque density gradient centrifugation and then cryopreserved in the vapor phase of liquid nitrogen. Analytical flow cytometry was used to check the purity and quantity of every magnetically sorted T cell population. From each sorted fraction, genomic DNA was isolated and quantified by UV absorbance on a Nanodrop 2000c.

The origin of this receptor is a man between 18 and 29 years old in good health. Source material: naive CD8+ T cells sorted from blood. What the cell subset or site label conveys for this sample: CD45RA+CCR7+. The chain is assembled from TRBV11-2 and TRBJ2-1, and 8 junctional nucleotides match TRBD2. CDR3 region: CASSEEGLAGDEQFF. The DNA sequence is TGTGCCAGCTCCGAGGAAGGTCTAGCGGGCGATGAGCAGTTCTTC.